The table lists the clone carrying this T cell receptor beta chain with a few counts. The data derive from a study of early T cells in non-severe SARS-CoV-2 infection. Germline-derived CDR1 and CDR2 are DFQATT and SNEGSKA (reference sequence). The germline V and J ends were trimmed by 5 bases and 3 bases, with 11 bases remaining between them. The length of the CDR3 is 13 residues. From the 5' RACE reads, TCRdb called clonotypes with MiXCR, one entry per CDR3 protein. The sample consists of 100,000 to 130,000 distinct CDR3 sequences, 8.5% to 14% of them appearing once. Sequencing was done on a sample of whole blood. The clonotype comes from an adult who was a healthcare worker with PCR-confirmed SARS-CoV-2 infection or an uninfected control (not recorded which). The rearrangement joins TRBV20-1 to TRBJ2-1, with D possibly being TRBD2 (6 bases). CDR3: CSASGLHYNEQFF. The CDR3 DNA reads as TGCAGTGCTTCGGGACTTCACTACAATGAGCAGTTCTTC.